These 26 T cell receptor beta chains came from one sample sequenced in a study of CD8+ T cells in alopecia areata. Investigators isolated RNA and reverse transcribed it into cDNA to act as the sequencing template. Data came from immunoSEQ multiplex PCR; TCRdb stores just in-frame clones and leaves some out. Of about 69,000 clones listed, approximately 60% are singletons. Sample: CD8+ T cells sorted from blood, taken at week 0. The source is a human donor with alopecia areata.

The chain is built from TRBV4-1 and TRBJ2-3; a possible D gene is TRBD2 (5 bases). V lost 1 base and J lost 3, with 8 bases in between. The germline gives CDR1 MGHRA, CDR2 YSYEKL. The CDR3 has 14 residues. The CDR3 DNA follows: TGCGCCAGCAGCCAAGTCGCGGGTACAGATACGCAGTATTTT. It specifies CASSQVAGTDTQYF.

The rearrangement joins TRBV15 to TRBJ2-5; 13 positions match TRBD2. V shed 1 base, J shed 5 bases, and the junction held 13 bases outside the gene matches. The CDR3 length is 19 residues. The V gene's germline CDR1 is LNHNV and CDR2 YYDKDF (reference sequence). The CDR3 region is CATSRGGRLAGGGWETQYF. CDR3 coding DNA: TGTGCCACCAGCAGAGGGGGGCGACTAGCGGGAGGTGGATGGGAGACCCAGTACTTC.

This clone was observed a handful of times. This chain uses TRBV9 with TRBJ2-3; D remains ambiguous. V lost 0 bases and J 0 bases, leaving 8 bases between the germline ends. Germline CDR1 is SGDLS and CDR2 is YYNGEE. The CDR3 spans 15 residues. In DNA form, the CDR3 reads TGTGCCAGCAGCGTAGCTATGCTTAGCACAGATACGCAGTATTTT. Translation: CASSVAMLSTDTQYF.

The chain carries TRBV4-1 and TRBJ2-3; 9 bases align to TRBD1. The length of the CDR3 is 18 residues. In germline, CDR1 is MGHRA, CDR2 YSYEKL. The V and J ends lost 3 bases and 4 bases, in that order; junction bases with no gene match: 14. In DNA, the CDR3 is TGCGCCAGCAGCCATGGACGACCGTCGGACAGGGGTCCAGATACGCAGTATTTT. This codes for CASSHGRPSDRGPDTQYF.

This chain joins TRBV4-1 and TRBJ2-5, with D maybe TRBD2 (6 bases). The CDR3 covers 15 residues. Trimming shortened V by 1 base and J by 5 bases, and 14 bases separated the two germline ends. Germline-derived CDR1 and CDR2 are MGHRA and YSYEKL. The CDR3 coding sequence is TGCGCCAGCAGCCAAGGGGTCGGGAGCGGTGAGACCCAGTACTTC. Amino acids: CASSQGVGSGETQYF.

The V gene is TRBV29-1, the J gene TRBJ2-5; TRBD1 might be the D (5 bases). Between the trimmed V and J ends, which lost 7 bases and 12 bases, there was a span of 18 bases. In germline, CDR1 is SQVTM, CDR2 ANQGSEA. CDR3 length equals 11 residues. The chain's CDR3 is CSADWRGREYF. The CDR3, as DNA: TGCAGCGCTGACTGGCGAGGCAGGGAGTACTTC.

The rearrangement uses TRBV29-1 and TRBJ1-1, with D hard to call. CDR1 SQVTM and CDR2 ANQGSEA come from the germline V gene. CDR3 size: 12 residues. Trimming stripped 5 bases from V and 4 bases from J, with 11 bases between. In DNA, the CDR3 is TGCAGCGTTCTACTGGAGAGCACTGAAGCTTTCTTT. Protein: CSVLLESTEAFF.

This clone was detected only a few times. The genes are TRBV5-5 and TRBJ2-2; 8 bases align to TRBD1. The trim removed 3 bases at V and 6 bases at J, leaving 19 bases unmatched. The CDR3 loop spans 19 amino acids. CDR1 and CDR2 from the germline V gene are SGHKS and YYEKEE (reference sequence). The CDR3 here is CASSSPPLDRGRTPGELFF. The CDR3 nucleotides read TGTGCCAGCAGCTCCCCCCCCCTTGACAGGGGCCGTACTCCCGGGGAGCTGTTTTTT.

The chain carries TRBV5-1 and TRBJ1-1; D perhaps matches TRBD1 (5 bases). CDR1 SGHRS and CDR2 YFSETQ come from the germline V gene. V was shortened by 1 base and J by 2 bases, with 9 bases between the two germline ends. The CDR3 runs 14 residues. In nucleotides, the CDR3 is TGCGCCAGCAGCTTGATGCAGGGTAACACTGAAGCTTTCTTT. Translated, it gives CASSLMQGNTEAFF.

The rearrangement links TRBV6-4 to TRBJ2-2; TRBD1 is a possible D gene (6 bases). This CDR3 has 16 amino acids. Germline V gives CDR1 MRHNA, CDR2 SNTAGT. The germline V and J ends were trimmed by 2 bases and 3 bases, with 13 bases remaining between them. In nucleotides, the CDR3 is TGTGCCAGCAGTGACAGGACAGACCGGGACACCGGGGAGCTGTTTTTT. This sequence encodes CASSDRTDRDTGELFF.

In its sample, this clone was seen a few times. The junction shows a germline mismatch at one end, possibly a read error. The V call is TRBV10-3, the J call TRBJ1-5, with 7 bases aligning to TRBD1. The CDR3 consists of 16 residues. The germline gives CDR1 ENHRY, CDR2 SYGVKD. The CDR3 region has the DNA TGTGCCAGCAGTGAAGCAGCAGGGGGTGGCAATCAGCCCCAGCATTTT. This gives the protein CASSEAAGGGNQPQHF.

The V call is TRBV13, the J call TRBJ2-2; D remains ambiguous. The CDR3 runs 14 residues. Germline V CDR1 and CDR2: PRHDT, FYEKMQ (reference sequence). V lost 10 bases to trimming and J lost 5 bases, with 17 bases between them. Here the CDR3 reads CATSLAFETGELFF. DNA of the CDR3: TGTGCCACCAGTCTGGCTTTTGAAACCGGGGAGCTGTTTTTT.

This clone was counted a single time. This chain uses TRBV4-3 with TRBJ2-2; 7 nucleotides align to TRBD2. The CDR3 spans 18 residues. The V gene end was trimmed by 0 bases and the J gene end by 1 base; junction bases not matched to a gene: 8. The V gene's germline CDR1 is LGHNA and CDR2 YSLEER. The CDR3 reads CASSQDRSGTENTGELFF. The CDR3 nucleotides read TGCGCCAGCAGCCAAGATCGAAGCGGGACGGAGAACACCGGGGAGCTGTTTTTT.

J is TRBJ2-1 and V is TRBV4-1; TRBD1 aligns across 10 bases. Germline V lookup: CDR1 MGHRA, CDR2 YSYEKL. After removal of 3 bases from V and 7 bases from J, the junction contained 6 bases not matched to a gene. The CDR3 consists of 15 residues. CDR3 in amino acids: CASSHPGQGKNEQFF. The CDR3 region has the DNA TGCGCCAGCAGCCATCCGGGACAGGGGAAGAATGAGCAGTTCTTC.

This clone appeared a few times. This chain joins TRBV5-1 and TRBJ2-1; 9 bases are a match to TRBD1. With V trimmed by 0 bases and J by 4 bases, 5 bases remained unmatched. Germline-derived CDR1 and CDR2 are SGHRS and YFSETQ. This CDR3 region has 16 residues. The CDR3 DNA reads TGCGCCAGCAGCTTGGCTCCGGGACAGGGATACAATGAGCAGTTCTTC. It codes for CASSLAPGQGYNEQFF.

The J gene is TRBJ2-7, the V gene TRBV30, with D maybe TRBD1 (6 bases). V was trimmed by 2 bases and J by 6 bases, leaving 14 bases between them. The length of the CDR3 is 13 residues. CDR1 is GTSNPN and CDR2 is SVGIG in the germline V gene (reference sequence). CDR3 nucleotide sequence: TGTGCCTGGAGTCGCGGTGACAGGCCCGAGCAGTACTTC. Translated: CAWSRGDRPEQYF.

This clone turned up a few times. The CDR3, as DNA: TGTGCCAGCAGTCTGGTACAGTACAATGAGCAGTTCTTC. Its translation: CASSLVQYNEQFF. The J gene is TRBJ2-1, the V gene TRBV28; D is unclear. The V and J ends lost 5 bases and 4 bases respectively, with 9 bases between them. The CDR3 sequence is 13 residues long. Germline-derived CDR1 and CDR2 are MDHEN and SYDVKM.

This clone was counted only a few times. The genes are TRBV28 and TRBJ2-5; D is possibly TRBD1 (6 bases). The CDR3 loop spans 14 amino acids. CDR1 is MDHEN and CDR2 is SYDVKM in the germline V gene. The V gene lost 7 bases and the J gene lost 4 bases, with 16 bases spanning the gap. The CDR3 region has the DNA TGTGCCAGCATCGATACAGGGCTTGGAGAGACCCAGTACTTC. Its translation is CASIDTGLGETQYF.

DNA of the CDR3: TGTGCCAGCAGCCGCATCAGGGAGAATGAGCAGTTCTTC. It translates to CASSRIRENEQFF. The chain carries TRBV7-9 and TRBJ2-1; D might be TRBD1 or TRBD2, each matching 5 bases. Germline CDR1 is SEHNR and CDR2 is FQNEAQ (reference sequence). This CDR3 region has 13 residues. The V and J ends lost 5 bases and 7 bases respectively, with 12 bases between them.

The V gene is TRBV28, the J gene TRBJ2-1; TRBD1 might be the D (6 bases). The V end was cut by 4 bases, the J end by 0 bases, with 22 bases between. The CDR3 length is 19 residues. Germline V gene lookup returns CDR1 MDHEN and CDR2 SYDVKM. CDR3 amino acids: CASSSTKSLLGGSYNEQFF. The DNA of the CDR3 is TGTGCCAGCAGTTCCACCAAATCCCTGTTAGGGGGCTCCTACAATGAGCAGTTCTTC.

The rearrangement links TRBV13 to TRBJ2-6; no definite D call. Between the trimmed V and J ends, which lost 5 bases and 2 bases, there was a span of 10 bases. This CDR3 contains 15 residues. Germline lookup yields CDR1 PRHDT and CDR2 FYEKMQ (reference sequence). CDR3 protein: CASSRLLAGANVLTF. In nucleotides, the CDR3 is TGTGCCAGCAGCAGACTTTTGGCTGGGGCCAACGTCCTGACTTTC.

The rearrangement joins TRBV29-1 to TRBJ2-6; possible D gene TRBD2, 7 bases. CDR1 is SQVTM, CDR2 ANQGSEA, per germline. This CDR3 has 14 amino acids. Between the trimmed V and J ends, which lost 3 bases and 5 bases, there was a span of 11 bases. The CDR3 coding sequence is TGCAGCGTTGAGGGGGGGCCCCGGGCCAACGTCCTGACTTTC. This encodes CSVEGGPRANVLTF. Based on the CDR3 plus reference TRBV29-1 and TRBJ2-6, the full variable domain is SAVISQKPSRDICQRGTSLTIQCQVDSQVTMMFWYRQQPGQSLTLIATANQGSEATYESGFVIDKFPISRPNLTFSTLTVSNMSPEDSSIYLCSVEGGPRANVLTFGAGSRLTVL.

This clone came up a few times. The chain recombines TRBV4-1 with TRBJ1-5, with a possible D match to TRBD1 (5 bases). In germline, CDR1 is MGHRA, CDR2 YSYEKL. This CDR3 comprises 15 residues. V lost 1 base, J lost 0 bases, and 7 bases lay in between. CDR3 DNA sequence: TGCGCCAGCAGCCAAGGACAGTATAGCAATCAGCCCCAGCATTTT. This translates into CASSQGQYSNQPQHF.

The rearrangement joins TRBV9 to TRBJ2-4; 9 nucleotides match TRBD1. CDR3 size: 12 residues. Germline V gene sequence: CDR1 SGDLS, CDR2 YYNGEE. The V segment lost 8 bases and the J segment 10 bases; nucleotides outside the gene matches: 7. CDR3 amino acids: CASQGQGPIQYF. Here the CDR3 DNA reads TGTGCCAGTCAGGGACAGGGCCCTATTCAGTACTTC.

This clone was observed a few times. The genes are TRBV4-2 and TRBJ2-2, with unresolved D. There are 15 residues in the CDR3. V lost 5 bases to trimming and J lost 3 bases, with 13 bases between them. Germline CDR1 LGHNA, CDR2 YNFKEQ. The CDR3 loop reads CASSLLILDTGELFF. CDR3 coding DNA: TGTGCCAGCAGCTTGCTAATCCTGGACACCGGGGAGCTGTTTTTT.

V gene TRBV7-2 combines with J gene TRBJ2-7; D not resolved. Trimming cost V 5 bases and J 2 bases, with 16 bases left between them. Germline lookup yields CDR1 SGHTA and CDR2 FQGNSA. This CDR3 comprises 15 residues. CDR3 DNA: TGTGCCAGCAGCCCAGACCCGGGTGGGGCCTACGAGCAGTACTTC. Translating gives CASSPDPGGAYEQYF.